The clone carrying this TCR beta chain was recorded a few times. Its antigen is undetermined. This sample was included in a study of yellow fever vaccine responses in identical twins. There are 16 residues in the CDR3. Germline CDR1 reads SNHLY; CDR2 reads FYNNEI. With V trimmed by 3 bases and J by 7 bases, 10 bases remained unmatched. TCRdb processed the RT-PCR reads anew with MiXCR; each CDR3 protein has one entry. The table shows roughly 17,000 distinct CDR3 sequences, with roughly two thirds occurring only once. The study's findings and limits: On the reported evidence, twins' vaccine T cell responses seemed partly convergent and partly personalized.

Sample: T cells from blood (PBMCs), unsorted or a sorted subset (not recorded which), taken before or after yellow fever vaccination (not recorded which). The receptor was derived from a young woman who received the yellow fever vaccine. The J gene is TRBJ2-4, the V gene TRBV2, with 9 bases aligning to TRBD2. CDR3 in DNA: TGTGCCAGCAGTGATGGGGCGGGAGGGCCCCTGAACATTCAGTACTTC. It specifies CASSDGAGGPLNIQYF.